Below, one T cell receptor (beta chain) is given with its context. What it recognizes is unknown. Mismatch with germline at one junction end may stem from a read error. The record originates from a study of CD8 T cells in ankylosing spondylitis. Overall study findings and caveats: One TCR beta motif, made up of roughly 8 highly homologous variants, appeared characteristic of ankylosing spondylitis blood. Researchers reportedly found disease-linked clones significantly enriched in matched ankylosing spondylitis synovial fluid.

The CDR3 is 15 amino acids. The V gene's germline CDR1 is SGDLS and CDR2 YYNGEE. Making the TCR beta libraries involved quantitative 5'-RACE with molecular barcodes. TCRdb reanalysed the 5' RACE reads using MiXCR and keeps one entry per CDR3 protein. The repertoire holds about 250,000 distinct CDR3 sequences, under 12% seen once, with around 3% in the top ten. The origin of this receptor is a male donor with ankylosing spondylitis or in good health (not recorded which). The chain uses TRBV9 and TRBJ2-1, with D possibly TRBD1 on 5 matching bases. The material sequenced was blood, either unsorted or a sorted T cell fraction (not recorded which). The CDR3 loop is CTSSPGGASYNEQFF. In nucleotides, the CDR3 is TGTACCAGCAGCCCCGGTGGGGCGTCCTACAATGAGCAGTTCTTC.